This TCR beta chain emerged from a study of blood T cells in healthy people across ages (dated by TCRdb to the mid-2010s). Looking at the study overall: Template switching captured roughly one uniquely barcoded TCR beta cDNA molecule per two T cells in model experiments. Using the same blood draw, the study looked at two additional independent replicas of 1 million unique cDNA reads for two donors, one aged 18 to 30 and the other aged 80 or older. The study measured age-related changes in TCR beta repertoire diversity using deep sequencing normalized with unique cDNA molecular identifiers. Four age groups were formed from the donors: young (average approximately 15 years), middle-aged (approximately 40), aged (roughly 56) and long-lived (roughly 88). To avoid experimental bias, donors of different ages were randomly spread across the sequencing lanes. Study-wide conclusions, independent of this receptor: Because donor CMV infection status was unknown, age-related changes in expanded clonotypes were potentially confounded. Estimates of total diversity based on one million sequenced T cells were considered lower bounds and underestimates. Observed TCR beta diversity per million T cells fell roughly linearly with age, and a significant reduction was already apparent by age about 38. A strong correlation was found between observed TCR beta diversity and the percentage of naive T cells measured by flow cytometry. Conclusive comparison of naive and antigen-experienced compartments was prevented by the profiling of bulk unsorted PBMCs. Compared with the aged group, more naive CD4+ T cells, fewer expanded clones and increased TCR diversity were shown by the long-lived group, suggesting age selection.

Library method: 5' RACE. Sequencer: Illumina HiSeq 2500. A second PCR of about 6 to 12 cycles was run with a J-beta primer mix and a sample-barcoded 5' primer. A template-switch 5' adaptor carrying 12 random nucleotides introduced a unique molecular identifier onto each TCR beta cDNA molecule. Each sample yielded at least 2.5 million CDR3-containing paired-end reads. All of the RNA was converted into first-strand cDNA using the Mint cDNA synthesis kit, with a TRBC-specific oligonucleotide serving as the primer. All cDNA was treated with uracil-DNA glycosylase and then went through a first 18-cycle PCR with the universal primers M1SS and BC2_uni_R. Turning to the authors' computational methods: For normalization, 1 million high-quality reads were randomly selected from each sample, with every read carrying a distinct molecular identifier. Reads with shared molecular identifiers were discarded instead of being binned into consensus sequences. MiTCR, run with a Q25 quality threshold and the strictest error-elimination algorithm, handled CDR3 identification, clonotype clustering and error correction. Lower-bound total TCR beta diversity was estimated with a nonparametric unseen species model using Euler transformation. TCRdb took the public reads, trimmed them with fastp at Q25, ran MiXCR for clone calling and kept in-frame beta chains. Rows are unified per CDR3 protein, each entry keeping the most common DNA and genes. Clone size and V and J calls follow TCRdb, not the original study. The sample table holds about 640,000 distinct CDR3 sequences, of which about 30% were seen once. The ten largest account for about 15% of the sample.

Of note for this clonotype: The target of this receptor is not known. No much larger clone exists at a distance of one base, and base qualities are not known.

The roughly 38 donors, aged about 6 to 95 years, were systemically healthy Caucasian individuals from Russia. About 9.8 milliliters of peripheral blood were drawn from each donor into EDTA-treated Vacutainer tubes. Ficoll-Paque density-gradient centrifugation was used to isolate PBMCs, with at least 7 million per sample. Total RNA was extracted from PBMCs with Trizol reagent, with at least 6 micrograms obtained per sample. For every donor, an aliquot of PBMCs went through flow cytometry to measure the percentages of naive CD45RAhigh/CD27high T cells. Its CDR3 holds 18 amino acids, cysteine through phenylalanine. Kept here is only the CDR3 DNA, which spans 54 bases and is read in frame from base 1. Unmatched junction bases come to 23, with V trimmed by 7 bases and J by 7 bases. Looking up the germline V gene (reference sequence) yields CDR1 LGHDT and CDR2 YNNKEL.

Sequenced: blood. The chain is assembled from TRBV3-1 and TRBJ2-7; a stretch of 9 junction bases matches TRBD2. The receptor comes from a woman aged 80 or over in good health. The sequenced DNA: TGTGCCAGCACCCCAACCGTGCGGGGGGGCCGGTCCTACAATGAGCAGTACTTC. It translates to CASTPTVRGGRSYNEQYF.